The 32 T cell receptor beta chains in this list originate from one sample, sequenced in a study of cytomegalovirus exposure and HLA in healthy donors. PCR was performed using 60 Vbeta and 13 Jbeta primers. Clones were read by immunoSEQ multiplex PCR, and TCRdb kept only the in-frame ones, dropping some. The sample consists of around 130,000 clones, roughly 78% of them appearing once. Input material: PBMCs. The origin of the receptors is a man aged 25 to 40 in good health and CMV-seronegative.

The chain is built from TRBV6-5 and TRBJ1-2, with D possibly being TRBD1 (6 bases). V was shortened by 7 bases and J by 4 bases, with 16 bases between the two germline ends. CDR3 size: 14 residues. CDR1 is MNHEY and CDR2 is SVGAGI in the germline V gene. This chain's CDR3 is CASKKRGAVYGYTF. DNA of the CDR3: TGTGCCAGCAAGAAACGGGGGGCAGTCTATGGCTACACCTTC.

The chain joins TRBV6-5 to TRBJ2-7, with 7 bases identical to TRBD2. V lost 6 bases and J lost 5; bases outside the gene matches: 7. Germline assignment: CDR1 MNHEY and CDR2 SVGAGI. CDR3 size: 13 residues. This CDR3 is CASSPKLANEQYF. CDR3 sequence (DNA): TGTGCCAGCAGCCCCAAACTAGCGAACGAGCAGTACTTC.

This chain joins TRBV4-1 and TRBJ1-2; 10 nucleotides line up with TRBD1. The germline gives CDR1 MGHRA, CDR2 YSYEKL. Germline trimming cut 4 bases from V and 4 bases from J; bases unmatched to any gene: 6. The length of the CDR3 is 15 residues. CDR3 sequence reads: CASSLTDRGSYGYTF. Here the CDR3 DNA reads TGCGCCAGCAGCCTTACGGACAGGGGGAGCTATGGCTACACCTTC.

The chain employs TRBV5-1 and TRBJ2-1; TRBD1 matches at 8 bases. V trimming: 3 bases; J trimming: 8 bases; junction bases outside the gene matches: 4. The CDR3 totals 13 residues. CDR1 SGHRS and CDR2 YFSETQ come from the germline V gene. In DNA form, the CDR3 reads TGCGCCAGCAGCTCCCAGGGGGCAGATGAGCAGTTCTTC. Amino acid sequence: CASSSQGADEQFF.

V is TRBV30 and J is TRBJ2-7; TRBD1 aligns across 7 bases. The germline V gene has CDR1 GTSNPN and CDR2 SVGIG (reference sequence). There are 12 residues in the CDR3. V trimming: 7 bases; J trimming: 5 bases; junction bases outside the gene matches: 8. CDR3 DNA: TGTGCCTTTGACAGGGTTCTGAACGAGCAGTACTTC. Residues: CAFDRVLNEQYF.

The rearrangement joins TRBV2 to TRBJ2-7; TRBD1 agrees at 11 bases. The germline V gene encodes CDR1 SNHLY and CDR2 FYNNEI. The V and J ends lost 6 bases and 4 bases, in that order; junction bases with no gene match: 2. The CDR3 is made up of 13 amino acids. The CDR3, as DNA: TGTGCCAGCAGCGGACAGGGGGCTTACGAGCAGTACTTC. It is translated as CASSGQGAYEQYF.

This clone was detected a few times. The gene calls are TRBV7-2 and TRBJ1-5; D ambiguous. This CDR3 has 13 residues. CDR1 is SGHTA, CDR2 FQGNSA, per germline. Trimming left V 1 base short and J 9 bases short, with 10 bases between. In DNA form, the CDR3 reads TGTGCCAGCAGCTTAGTTTCTGATAGGCCCCAGCATTTT. Translating gives CASSLVSDRPQHF.

CDR3 residues: CASSEPPRTGADNEQFF. The CDR3, as DNA: TGTGCCAGCAGTGAGCCCCCTAGGACAGGGGCGGACAATGAGCAGTTCTTC. The V gene is TRBV6-1, the J gene TRBJ2-1, with 9 bases fitting TRBD1. V lost 3 bases to trimming and J lost 5 bases; unmatched junction nucleotides: 11. CDR3 length: 17 amino acids. Germline-derived CDR1 and CDR2 are MNHNS and SASEGT.

This chain connects TRBV10-3 to TRBJ1-1; 12 nucleotides align to TRBD1. The CDR3 has 16 residues. The germline CDR1 and CDR2 sequences are ENHRY and SYGVKD. The J segment lost 10 bases and the V segment lost 3 bases, leaving 12 bases of the junction unmatched. The CDR3 reads CAISDILGTGGEAAFF. CDR3 DNA: TGTGCCATCAGTGATATCCTTGGGACAGGGGGCGAGGCAGCTTTCTTT.

The chain has TRBV5-1 and TRBJ2-6; tentatively, D is TRBD1 (6 bases). The ends were cut back, 5 bases at V and 2 bases at J, with 14 bases in the middle. Germline V lookup: CDR1 SGHRS, CDR2 YFSETQ. The CDR3 has 16 amino acids. CDR3 in DNA: TGCGCCAGCAGTCCAGCTACAGGGCCTGGGGCCAACGTCCTGACTTTC. Its protein is CASSPATGPGANVLTF.

V gene TRBV19 combines with J gene TRBJ1-5; TRBD1 aligns across 8 bases. Germline V lookup: CDR1 LNHDA, CDR2 SQIVND (reference sequence). The J segment lost 6 bases and the V segment lost 0 bases, leaving 4 bases of the junction unmatched. The CDR3 spans 15 residues. The CDR3 coding sequence is TGTGCCAGTAGTATAGACAGGGGGCCACCTCAGCCCCAGCATTTT. It encodes CASSIDRGPPQPQHF.

The chain uses TRBV29-1 and TRBJ1-2; TRBD1 matches at 8 bases. CDR1 is SQVTM, CDR2 ANQGSEA, per germline. The CDR3 is 13 residues long. The J segment lost 7 bases and the V segment lost 7 bases, leaving 11 bases of the junction unmatched. Here the CDR3 DNA reads TGCAGCGGCGCGCCCGGGACAGGCGGTGGCTACACCTTC. Residues: CSGAPGTGGGYTF.

The rearrangement links TRBV7-9 to TRBJ1-1, with D possibly being TRBD1 (5 bases). The ends were cut back, 1 base at V and 3 bases at J, with 6 bases in the middle. The CDR3 is 13 residues long. The germline CDR1 and CDR2 sequences are SEHNR and FQNEAQ (reference sequence). The CDR3 sequence: CASSLEQDTEAFF. CDR3 DNA: TGTGCCAGCAGCTTAGAACAGGACACTGAAGCTTTCTTT.

The genes are TRBV2 and TRBJ2-4, with a possible D match to TRBD2 (6 bases). The CDR3 runs 15 residues. With 6 bases removed from V and 6 bases from J, the gap between germline ends came to 18 bases. Per the germline V gene, CDR1 is SNHLY and CDR2 is FYNNEI. CDR3 residues: CASRGKTEAGNIQYF. CDR3 nucleotides: TGTGCCAGCAGGGGAAAAACAGAAGCGGGAAACATTCAGTACTTC.

The chain uses TRBV29-1 and TRBJ1-1; 8 nucleotides line up with TRBD1. This CDR3 has 11 amino acids. Germline values: CDR1 SQVTM, CDR2 ANQGSEA. V gave up 5 bases and J gave up 4 bases; unmatched junction bases: 0. The CDR3 DNA reads as TGCAGCGTTCAGGGGGCCACTGAAGCTTTCTTT. Encoded protein: CSVQGATEAFF.

This clone was observed a few times. This chain connects TRBV6-5 to TRBJ2-5, with TRBD2 identical over 7 bases. Germline trimming cut 6 bases from V and 5 bases from J; bases unmatched to any gene: 12. The CDR3 spans 15 residues. Germline V gene data show CDR1 as MNHEY and CDR2 as SVGAGI. CDR3 bases: TGTGCCAGCAGAACCCCCCGGCGGGGGAGGGAGACCCAGTACTTC. Translating it yields CASRTPRRGRETQYF.

V and J are TRBV2 and TRBJ2-1; tentatively, D is TRBD2 (7 bases). Germline V lookup: CDR1 SNHLY, CDR2 FYNNEI. The CDR3 spans 15 residues. The V end was cut by 4 bases, the J end by 4 bases, with 14 bases between. The CDR3 reads CASSAEGGGYNEQFF. DNA for the CDR3: TGTGCCAGCAGTGCGGAGGGGGGGGGTTACAATGAGCAGTTCTTC.

This clone was picked up a small number of times. This chain connects TRBV2 to TRBJ2-1; D gene uncertain. Germline V lookup: CDR1 SNHLY, CDR2 FYNNEI. This CDR3 has 15 residues. V gave up 1 base and J gave up 3 bases, with 10 bases separating them. Here the CDR3 DNA reads TGTGCCAGCAGTGAAGACCCTACGGGCTACAATGAGCAGTTCTTC. Translating gives CASSEDPTGYNEQFF.

This clone was detected once. V and J are TRBV4-1 and TRBJ1-1, with D possibly matching TRBD1 (5 bases). The CDR3 has 13 residues. Trimming removed 4 bases at V and 1 base at J, with 7 bases between. Germline V gives CDR1 MGHRA, CDR2 YSYEKL. The CDR3, as DNA: TGCGCCAGCAGCCCTCAGGGGAACACTGAAGCTTTCTTT. As protein: CASSPQGNTEAFF.

The chain combines TRBV5-6 with TRBJ2-3, with D perhaps TRBD1 (6 bases). There are 15 residues in the CDR3. The germline V and J ends were trimmed by 5 bases and 6 bases, with 19 bases remaining between them. Per germline, CDR1 SGHDT and CDR2 YYEEEE. Written as DNA, the CDR3 is TGTGCCAGCAGTAGTAAGTCAGGGGCTCGGGATACGCAGTATTTT. It translates to CASSSKSGARDTQYF.

The chain joins TRBV5-4 to TRBJ1-2, with 8 bases that match TRBD1. CDR3 length: 13 residues. The V and J ends lost 3 bases and 7 bases, in that order; junction bases with no gene match: 5. Germline lookup yields CDR1 SGHNT and CDR2 YYREEE (reference sequence). The CDR3 DNA follows: TGTGCCAGCAGCTACCAGGGGGCGGTTGGCTACACCTTC. It encodes CASSYQGAVGYTF. Complete variable domain (other parts from reference TRBV5-4 and TRBJ1-2): ETGVTQSPTHLIKTRGQQVTLRCSSQSGHNTVSWYQQALGQGPQFIFQYYREEENGRGNFPPRFSGLQFPNYSSELNVNALELDDSALYLCASSYQGAVGYTFGSGTRLTVV.

This clone was observed a few times. In DNA, the CDR3 is TGTGCCAGCACCCACCCCGGGACTAGAGAGCAGTTCTTC. It translates to CASTHPGTREQFF. J is TRBJ2-1 and V is TRBV6-5, with 8 nucleotides matching TRBD2. Germline V gene sequence: CDR1 MNHEY, CDR2 SVGAGI. Trimming at V came to 7 bases and at J to 10 bases, leaving 9 bases not matched to a gene. This CDR3 region has 13 residues.

V and J are TRBV4-1 and TRBJ1-1, with D perhaps matching TRBD1 (5 bases). V gave up 3 bases and J gave up 8 bases, with 7 bases separating them. This CDR3 is 11 amino acids long. Germline V gives CDR1 MGHRA, CDR2 YSYEKL. CDR3 sequence: CASSHRQEAFF. The CDR3 region has the DNA TGCGCCAGCAGCCACAGACAGGAAGCTTTCTTT.

V gene TRBV4-1 combines with J gene TRBJ2-1; TRBD2 agrees at 13 bases. Germline V CDR1 and CDR2: MGHRA, YSYEKL. V trimming: 4 bases; J trimming: 2 bases; junction bases outside the gene matches: 11. The CDR3 spans 19 residues. The CDR3: CASSPGTSGKEKPYNEQFF. CDR3 nucleotide sequence: TGCGCCAGCAGCCCAGGGACTAGCGGGAAAGAAAAACCCTACAATGAGCAGTTCTTC.

The V gene is TRBV5-6, the J gene TRBJ2-7; 9 nucleotides align to TRBD1. This CDR3 has 17 residues. Germline V gene data show CDR1 as SGHDT and CDR2 as YYEEEE. V dropped 1 base and J dropped 4; count of bases not matched to a gene: 12. The CDR3, as DNA: TGTGCCAGCAGCTTGAGTCGAAACCGGGACAGGGTTTACGAGCAGTACTTC. Translated, it gives CASSLSRNRDRVYEQYF.

The genes are TRBV5-4 and TRBJ2-7; TRBD2 agrees at 7 bases. Losses at the gene ends were 10 bases for V and 5 bases for J; bases not matched to a gene: 6. The CDR3 sequence is 11 residues long. Germline assignment: CDR1 SGHNT and CDR2 YYREEE (reference sequence). The CDR3 here is CAAGGDHEQYF. CDR3 sequence (DNA): TGTGCCGCTGGGGGGGACCACGAGCAGTACTTC.

V usage is TRBV27 and J usage is TRBJ2-5; 11 positions match TRBD2. The tail of the sequence fits TRBJ2-7 better, so the J call may be wrong. This CDR3 has 16 amino acids. From germline, CDR1 is MNHEY and CDR2 SMNVEV (reference sequence). The CDR3 nucleotides are TGTGCCAGCAGAAGACCGGGGACTAGCGGCTGGTACGAGCAGTACTTC. Translated: CASRRPGTSGWYEQYF.

The rearrangement uses TRBV28 and TRBJ1-2; tentatively, D is TRBD1 (6 bases). The CDR3 spans 14 residues. Germline CDR1 reads MDHEN; CDR2 reads SYDVKM. With 6 bases removed from V and 2 bases from J, the gap between germline ends came to 13 bases. CDR3 loop: CASSTPGENYGYTF. CDR3 DNA: TGTGCCAGCAGCACTCCAGGGGAAAACTATGGCTACACCTTC.

The chain joins TRBV7-2 to TRBJ2-5, with 7 bases fitting TRBD1. The end of the DNA is better explained by TRBJ2-7, so the J call may be wrong. Looked up from germline, CDR1 is SGHTA and CDR2 is FQGNSA. The CDR3 is made up of 14 amino acids. The CDR3 DNA is TGTGCCAGCAGTCGAAGGGGGCGCCCCTACGAGCAGTACTTC. The encoded protein is CASSRRGRPYEQYF.

The chain joins TRBV6-5 to TRBJ1-1; the D is unclear. The germline V gene has CDR1 MNHEY and CDR2 SVGAGI. This CDR3 is built from 12 residues. The germline V and J ends were trimmed by 6 bases and 3 bases, with 8 bases remaining between them. The CDR3 is CASSLGDTEAFF. Written as DNA, the CDR3 is TGTGCCAGCAGCCTGGGCGACACTGAAGCTTTCTTT.

This chain links TRBV28 with TRBJ2-7; D possibly corresponds to TRBD2 (6 bases). The germline V gene has CDR1 MDHEN and CDR2 SYDVKM. V lost 6 bases, J lost 6 bases, and 12 bases lay in between. The CDR3 spans 12 residues. The DNA for the CDR3 is TGTGCCAGCAGCGCGGGGACTGGCGAGCAGTACTTC. It specifies CASSAGTGEQYF.

The V call is TRBV6-5, the J call TRBJ1-1; D gene unclear. There are 13 residues in the CDR3. The germline CDR1 and CDR2 sequences are MNHEY and SVGAGI. V lost 2 bases to trimming and J lost 4 bases, with 8 bases between them. The CDR3 here is CASSYVEGTEAFF. The CDR3 DNA is TGTGCCAGCAGTTACGTGGAGGGCACTGAAGCTTTCTTT.